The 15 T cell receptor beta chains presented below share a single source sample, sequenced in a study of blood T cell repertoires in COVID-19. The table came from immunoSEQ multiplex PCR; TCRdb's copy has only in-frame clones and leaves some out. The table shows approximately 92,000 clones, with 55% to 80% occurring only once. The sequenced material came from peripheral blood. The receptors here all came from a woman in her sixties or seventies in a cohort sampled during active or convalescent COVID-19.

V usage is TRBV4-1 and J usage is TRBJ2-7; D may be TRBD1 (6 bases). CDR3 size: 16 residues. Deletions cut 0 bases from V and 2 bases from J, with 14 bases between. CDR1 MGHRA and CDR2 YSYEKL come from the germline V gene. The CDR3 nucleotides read TGCGCCAGCAGCCAAGAATACGGGACACCCGCCTACGAGCAGTACTTC. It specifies CASSQEYGTPAYEQYF.

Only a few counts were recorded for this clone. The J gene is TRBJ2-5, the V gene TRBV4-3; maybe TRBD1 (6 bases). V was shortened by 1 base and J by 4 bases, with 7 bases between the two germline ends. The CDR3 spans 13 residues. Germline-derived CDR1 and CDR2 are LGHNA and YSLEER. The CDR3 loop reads CASSQVRGETQYF. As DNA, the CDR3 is TGCGCCAGCAGCCAAGTCAGGGGAGAGACCCAGTACTTC.

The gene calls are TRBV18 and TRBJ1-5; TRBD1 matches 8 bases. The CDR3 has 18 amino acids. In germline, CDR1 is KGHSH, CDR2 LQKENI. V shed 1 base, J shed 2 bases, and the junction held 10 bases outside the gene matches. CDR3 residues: CASSPRPGGAEGNQPQHF. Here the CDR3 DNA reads TGTGCCAGCTCACCACGGCCAGGGGGCGCGGAAGGCAATCAGCCCCAGCATTTT.

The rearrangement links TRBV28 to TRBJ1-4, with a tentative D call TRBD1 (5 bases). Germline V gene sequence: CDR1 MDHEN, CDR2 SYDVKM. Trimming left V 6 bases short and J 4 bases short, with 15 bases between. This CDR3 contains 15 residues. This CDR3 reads CASRSTGLLNEKLFF. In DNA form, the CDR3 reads TGTGCCAGCAGGTCAACAGGCCTGCTTAATGAAAAACTGTTTTTT.

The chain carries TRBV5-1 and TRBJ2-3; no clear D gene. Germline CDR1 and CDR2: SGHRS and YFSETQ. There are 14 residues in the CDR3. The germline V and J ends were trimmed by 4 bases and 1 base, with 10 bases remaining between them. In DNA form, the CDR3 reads TGCGCCAGCAGCCATCCAGAACGCACAGATACGCAGTATTTT. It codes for CASSHPERTDTQYF.

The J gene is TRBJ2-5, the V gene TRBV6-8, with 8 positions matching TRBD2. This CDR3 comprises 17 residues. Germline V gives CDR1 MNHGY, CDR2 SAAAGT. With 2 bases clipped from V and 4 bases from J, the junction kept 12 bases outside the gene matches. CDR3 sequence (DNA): TGTGCCAGCAGTTACGATACAGCGGGGGTGGTTCGAGAGACCCAGTACTTC. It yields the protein CASSYDTAGVVRETQYF.

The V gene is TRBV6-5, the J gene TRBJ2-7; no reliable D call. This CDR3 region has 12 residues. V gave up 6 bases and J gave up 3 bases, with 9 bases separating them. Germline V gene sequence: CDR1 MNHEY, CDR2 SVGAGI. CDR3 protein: CASRYQVYEQYF. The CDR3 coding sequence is TGTGCCAGCAGATATCAGGTCTACGAGCAGTACTTC.

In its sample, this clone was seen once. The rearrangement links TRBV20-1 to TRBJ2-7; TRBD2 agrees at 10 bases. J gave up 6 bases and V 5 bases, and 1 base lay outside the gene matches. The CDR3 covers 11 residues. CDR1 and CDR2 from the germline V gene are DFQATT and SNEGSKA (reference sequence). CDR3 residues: CSAGTSAEQYF. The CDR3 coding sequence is TGCAGTGCTGGGACTAGCGCCGAGCAGTACTTC.

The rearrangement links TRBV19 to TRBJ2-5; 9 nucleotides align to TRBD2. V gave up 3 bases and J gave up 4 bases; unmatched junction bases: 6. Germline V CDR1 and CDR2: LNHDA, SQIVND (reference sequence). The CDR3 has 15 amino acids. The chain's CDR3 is CASSIKRGAVETQYF. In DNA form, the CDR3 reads TGTGCCAGTAGTATCAAGCGGGGGGCTGTAGAGACCCAGTACTTC.

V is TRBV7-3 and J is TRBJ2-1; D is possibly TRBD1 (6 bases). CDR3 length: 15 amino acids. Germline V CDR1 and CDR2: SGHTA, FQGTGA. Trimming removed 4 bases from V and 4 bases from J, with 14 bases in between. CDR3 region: CASSSGQKSYNEQFF. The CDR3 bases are TGTGCCAGCAGCTCCGGACAGAAGTCTTACAATGAGCAGTTCTTC.

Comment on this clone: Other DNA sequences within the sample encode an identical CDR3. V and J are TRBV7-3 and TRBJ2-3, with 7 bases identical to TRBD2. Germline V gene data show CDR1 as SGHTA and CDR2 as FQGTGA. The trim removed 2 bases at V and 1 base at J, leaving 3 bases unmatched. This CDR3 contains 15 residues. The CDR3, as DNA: TGTGCCAGCAGCTTAGGCGGGGGAGGCACAGATACGCAGTATTTT. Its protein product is CASSLGGGGTDTQYF.

CDR3: CASSSPGLAVNEQFF. The CDR3 DNA sequence: TGTGCCAGCAGCTCCCCGGGACTAGCAGTGAATGAGCAGTTCTTC. The V gene is TRBV7-9, the J gene TRBJ2-1, with TRBD2 identical over 9 bases. Germline lookup yields CDR1 SEHNR and CDR2 FQNEAQ (reference sequence). V shed 4 bases, J shed 7 bases, and the junction held 8 bases outside the gene matches. The CDR3 consists of 15 residues.

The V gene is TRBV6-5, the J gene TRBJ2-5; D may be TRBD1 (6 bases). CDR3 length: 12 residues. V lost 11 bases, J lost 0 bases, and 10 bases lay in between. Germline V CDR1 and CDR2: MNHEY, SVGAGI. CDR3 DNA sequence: TGTGCCTGCCGGGACAACCAAGAGACCCAGTACTTC. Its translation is CACRDNQETQYF.

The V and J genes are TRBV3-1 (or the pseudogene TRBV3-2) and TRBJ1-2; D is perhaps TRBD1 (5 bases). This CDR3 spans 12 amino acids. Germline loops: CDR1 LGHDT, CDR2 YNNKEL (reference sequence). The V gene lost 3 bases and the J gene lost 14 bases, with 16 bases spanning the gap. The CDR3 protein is CASSHPSGGVTF. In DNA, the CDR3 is TGTGCCAGCAGCCACCCGTCGGGGGGGGTTACCTTC.

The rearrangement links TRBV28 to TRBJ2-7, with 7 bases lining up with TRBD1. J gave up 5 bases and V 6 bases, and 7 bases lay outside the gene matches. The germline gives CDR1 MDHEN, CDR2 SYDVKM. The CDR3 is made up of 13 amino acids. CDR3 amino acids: CASRETGRDEQYF. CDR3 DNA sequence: TGTGCCAGCAGGGAGACAGGGCGCGACGAGCAGTACTTC.